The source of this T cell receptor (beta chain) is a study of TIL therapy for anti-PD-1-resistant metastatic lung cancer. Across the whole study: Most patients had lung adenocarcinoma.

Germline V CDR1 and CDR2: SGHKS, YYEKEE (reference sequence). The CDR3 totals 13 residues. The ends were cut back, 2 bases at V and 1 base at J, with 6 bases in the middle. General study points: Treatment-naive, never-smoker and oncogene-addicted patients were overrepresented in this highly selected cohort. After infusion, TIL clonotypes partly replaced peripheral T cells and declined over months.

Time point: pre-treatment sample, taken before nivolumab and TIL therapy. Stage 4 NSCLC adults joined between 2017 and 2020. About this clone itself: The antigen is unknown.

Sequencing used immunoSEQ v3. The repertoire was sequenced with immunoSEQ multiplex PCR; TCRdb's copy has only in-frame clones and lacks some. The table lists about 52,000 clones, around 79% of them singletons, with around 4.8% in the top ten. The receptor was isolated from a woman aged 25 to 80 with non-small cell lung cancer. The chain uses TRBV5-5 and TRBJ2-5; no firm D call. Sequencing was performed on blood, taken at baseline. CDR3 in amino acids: CASSFSSQETQYF. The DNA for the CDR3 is TGTGCCAGCAGCTTTAGCAGCCAAGAGACCCAGTACTTC. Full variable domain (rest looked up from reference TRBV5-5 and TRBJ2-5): DAGVTQSPTHLIKTRGQQVTLRCSPISGHKSVSWYQQVLGQGPQFIFQYYEKEERGRGNFPDRFSARQFPNYSSELNVNALLLGDSALYLCASSFSSQETQYFGPGTRLLVL.